This T cell receptor (beta chain) stems from a study of tissue T cells after allogeneic stem cell transplantation. The CDR3 is 14 amino acids. Germline V gene lookup returns CDR1 WNHNN and CDR2 SYGVQD (reference sequence). V was cut by 4 bases and J by 0 bases, with 10 bases left in between. Enrolled prospectively were adult allogeneic hematopoietic cell transplant recipients whose graft-versus-host disease was steroid-refractory. This clone was seen only a few times. TCRdb keeps only in-frame clones here, not all; method: immunoSEQ multiplex PCR. Among about 1,500 clones listed, approximately 82% were seen once.

This TCR derives from a male patient between 35 and 69 years old with steroid-refractory graft-versus-host disease after an allogeneic stem cell transplant. Some of the T cells might come from the graft donor. This sample comprised spleen tissue, obtained at autopsy. The chain combines TRBV10-1 with TRBJ2-7; D is ambiguous. CDR3 region: CASSVDLSSYEQYF. CDR3 nucleotides: TGCGCCAGCAGTGTCGACCTTAGCTCCTACGAGCAGTACTTC.